This TCR beta chain was sequenced in a study of cytomegalovirus exposure and HLA in healthy donors. The PCR was carried out with 60 Vbeta primers and 13 Jbeta primers. Repertoires were generated with immunoSEQ multiplex PCR, while TCRdb's copy carries only in-frame clones and drops some. The sample records roughly 120,000 clones, around 74% being singletons. Study-level points and caveats: The productive fraction for most TCR beta V segments was about 90% or about 30% in an earlier analysis. Later work associated more than 15,000 TCR beta sequences with HLA alleles at 0.05 false discovery rate. TRBV6-2, TRBV6-3 and some other V segments were unresolvable in 87-base-pair reads.

About this clone: Its target is unknown.

Germline assignment: CDR1 KGHSH and CDR2 LQKENI. With 3 bases removed from V and 5 bases from J, the gap between germline ends came to 13 bases. This CDR3 region has 15 residues. What was sequenced was PBMCs. The chain uses TRBV18 and TRBJ2-2, with D perhaps TRBD2 (6 bases). The clonotype comes from a man aged 60 to 75 in good health and CMV-seropositive. CDR3 sequence (DNA): TGTGCCAGCTCACCGCGAACGGGGGAGACCGGGGAGCTGTTTTTT. Translation gives CASSPRTGETGELFF.